This TCR beta chain was sequenced in a study of tumour-infiltrating T cells in Burkitt lymphoma. Overall study context: The Burkitt lymphoma cohort spanned all epidemiological subtypes. Survival, overall and progression-free, tracked with productive clonality. Study-wide results and limits: Several public clonotypes recurred in numerous Burkitt lymphoma patients.

The repertoire was sequenced with immunoSEQ multiplex PCR; TCRdb's copy has only in-frame clones and lacks some. The data show 45,000 to 60,000 clones, around 31% seen once. A word on this clone: Antigen specificity is unknown.

The J segment lost 5 bases and the V segment lost 1 base, leaving 2 bases of the junction unmatched. CDR3 size: 14 residues. Germline V gene data show CDR1 as SGHRS and CDR2 as YFSETQ. The J gene is TRBJ2-2, the V gene TRBV5-1; the match to TRBD1 covers 7 bases. The receptor comes from a human donor with Burkitt lymphoma. Sequencing input: tumor tissue. The CDR3 is CASSLRGRTGELFF. Written as DNA, the CDR3 is TGCGCCAGCAGCTTGAGGGGGCGAACCGGGGAGCTGTTTTTT.